This T cell receptor (beta chain) came from a study of control samples from healthy donors and cancer patients (dated by TCRdb to about 2020). Remarks on this clone: Its target antigen remains unknown. Base qualities are not recorded, but no much larger clone differs from it by a single base.

Library construction relied on the immunoSEQ multiplex PCR assay. What TCRdb holds here is the immuneACCESS table cut down to in-frame rearrangements. Part of the clones is not present; checked against another copy, under half of the missing clones reflect an unresolved V gene, and the others are unexplained. The sample table shows under 70,000 clones, and approximately 88% are seen once. Jointly, the top ten make up less than 4% of the sample. Germline trimming: 6 bases from V, 3 bases from J; junction bases outside gene matches: 10. CDR1 and CDR2 are read off the germline V gene as MDHEN and SYDVKM. Reading from cysteine to phenylalanine, the CDR3 counts 16 amino acids. Only CDR3 DNA is held: 48 bases, read in frame from base 1.

The source material was blood. The origin of this receptor is a man in his fifties or sixties in good health. The chain employs TRBV28 and TRBJ2-5; 10 bases in between match TRBD2. DNA sequence: TGTGCCAGCAGGCGTCCTAGCGGGGGAGGGGAAGAGACCCAGTACTTC. Its product reads: CASRRPSGGGEETQYF. Outside the CDR3, residues come from the reference TRBV28 and TRBJ2-5 proteins, so the full variable domain is: DVKVTQSSRYLVKRTGEKVFLECVQDMDHENMFWYRQDPGLGLRLIYFSYDVKMKEKGDIPEGYSVSREKKERFSLILESASTNQTSMYLCASRRPSGGGEETQYFGPGTRLLVL.